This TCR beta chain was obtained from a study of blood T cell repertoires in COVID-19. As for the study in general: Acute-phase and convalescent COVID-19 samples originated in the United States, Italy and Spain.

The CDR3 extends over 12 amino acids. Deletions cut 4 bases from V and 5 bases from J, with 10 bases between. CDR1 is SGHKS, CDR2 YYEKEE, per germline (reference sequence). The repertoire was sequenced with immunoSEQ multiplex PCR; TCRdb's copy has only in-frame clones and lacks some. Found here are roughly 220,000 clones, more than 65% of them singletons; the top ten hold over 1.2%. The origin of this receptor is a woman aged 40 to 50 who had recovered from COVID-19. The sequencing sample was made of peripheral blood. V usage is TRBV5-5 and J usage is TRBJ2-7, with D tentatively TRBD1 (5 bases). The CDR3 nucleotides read TGTGCCAGCAGCCTCAAGACAGACGAGCAGTACTTC. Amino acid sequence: CASSLKTDEQYF.